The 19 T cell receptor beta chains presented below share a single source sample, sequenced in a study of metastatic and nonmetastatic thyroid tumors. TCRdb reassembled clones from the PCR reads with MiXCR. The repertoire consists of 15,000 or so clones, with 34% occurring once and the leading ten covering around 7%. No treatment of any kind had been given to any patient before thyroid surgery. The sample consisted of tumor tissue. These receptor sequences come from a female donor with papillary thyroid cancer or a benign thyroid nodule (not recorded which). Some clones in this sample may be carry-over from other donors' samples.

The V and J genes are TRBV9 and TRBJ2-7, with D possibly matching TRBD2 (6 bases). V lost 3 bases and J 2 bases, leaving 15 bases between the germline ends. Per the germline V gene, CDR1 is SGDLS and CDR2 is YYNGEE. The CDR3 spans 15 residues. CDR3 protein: CASSGLAWGAYEQYF. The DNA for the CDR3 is TGTGCCAGCAGCGGGTTAGCGTGGGGGGCCTACGAGCAGTACTTC.

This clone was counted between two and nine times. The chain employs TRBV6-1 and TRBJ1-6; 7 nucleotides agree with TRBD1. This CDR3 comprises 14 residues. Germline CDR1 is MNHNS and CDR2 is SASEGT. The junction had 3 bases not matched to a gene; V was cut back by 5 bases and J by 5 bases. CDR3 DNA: TGTGCCAGCAGTTTCGGGACAGATAATTCACCCCTCCACTTT. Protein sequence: CASSFGTDNSPLHF.

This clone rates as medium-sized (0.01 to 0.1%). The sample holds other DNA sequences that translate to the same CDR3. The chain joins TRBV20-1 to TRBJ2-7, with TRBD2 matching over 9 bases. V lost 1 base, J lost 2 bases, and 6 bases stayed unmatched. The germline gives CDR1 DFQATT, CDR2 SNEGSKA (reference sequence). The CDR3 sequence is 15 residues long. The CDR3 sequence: CSARGSGGLTYEQYF. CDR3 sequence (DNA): TGCAGTGCTAGAGGTAGCGGGGGTTTAACCTACGAGCAGTACTTC.

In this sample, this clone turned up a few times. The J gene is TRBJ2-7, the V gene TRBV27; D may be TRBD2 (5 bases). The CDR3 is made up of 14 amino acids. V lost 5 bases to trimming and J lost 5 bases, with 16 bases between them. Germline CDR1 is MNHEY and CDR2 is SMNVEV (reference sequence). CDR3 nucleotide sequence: TGTGCCAGCAGTCCTTTGGTTTTCGGGAACGAGCAGTACTTC. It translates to CASSPLVFGNEQYF.

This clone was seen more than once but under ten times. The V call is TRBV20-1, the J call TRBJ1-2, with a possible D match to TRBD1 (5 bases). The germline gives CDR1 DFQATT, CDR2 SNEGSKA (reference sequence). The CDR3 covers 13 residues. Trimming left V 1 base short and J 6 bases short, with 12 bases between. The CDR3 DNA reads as TGCAGTGCTAGAGTCGGGGCACGGGATGGCTACACCTTC. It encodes CSARVGARDGYTF.

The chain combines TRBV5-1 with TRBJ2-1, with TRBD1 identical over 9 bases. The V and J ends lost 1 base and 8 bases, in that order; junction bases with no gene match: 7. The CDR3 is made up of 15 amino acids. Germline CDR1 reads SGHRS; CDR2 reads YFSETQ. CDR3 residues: CASSLTGTGTHEQFF. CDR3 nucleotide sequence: TGCGCCAGCAGCTTGACCGGGACAGGGACCCATGAGCAGTTCTTC.

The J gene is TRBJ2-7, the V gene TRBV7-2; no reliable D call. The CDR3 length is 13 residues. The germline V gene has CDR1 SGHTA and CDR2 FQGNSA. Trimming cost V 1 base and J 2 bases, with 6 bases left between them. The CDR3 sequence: CASSLDSAYEQYF. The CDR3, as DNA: TGTGCCAGCAGCTTAGACAGCGCCTACGAGCAGTACTTC.

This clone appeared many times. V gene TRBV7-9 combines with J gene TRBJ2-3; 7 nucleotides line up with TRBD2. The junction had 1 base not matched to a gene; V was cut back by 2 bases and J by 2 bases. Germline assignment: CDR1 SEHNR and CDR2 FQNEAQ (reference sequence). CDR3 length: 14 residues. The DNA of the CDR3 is TGTGCCAGCAGCTTACTAGCGGCCACAGATACGCAGTATTTT. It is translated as CASSLLAATDTQYF.

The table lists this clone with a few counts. The chain's CDR3 is CASSSPGTAQSYTF. The CDR3 DNA reads TGTGCCAGCAGTTCTCCCGGGACAGCACAGAGCTACACCTTC. The chain joins TRBV28 to TRBJ1-2; 7 bases line up with TRBD1. The CDR3 is 14 residues long. Unmatched junction bases numbered 11, after V lost 4 bases and J lost 9 bases. Germline loops: CDR1 MDHEN, CDR2 SYDVKM.

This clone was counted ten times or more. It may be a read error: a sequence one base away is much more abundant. CDR3 in DNA: TGTGTCACCAGCAGAGATCGCGTCAGTATGTCTCCTGAAGCTTTCTTT. This gives the protein CVTSRDRVSMSPEAFF. This rearrangement joins TRBV15 to TRBJ1-1, with D uncertain. This CDR3 is 16 amino acids long. Germline V gene sequence: CDR1 LNHNV, CDR2 YYDKDF (reference sequence).

CDR3 protein: CASSSTHTETYEQYF. The DNA of the CDR3 is TGTGCCAGCAGCTCAACTCACACAGAGACCTACGAGCAGTACTTC. V and J are TRBV7-9 and TRBJ2-7, with D hard to call. Trimming removed 4 bases at V and 2 bases at J, with 15 bases between. CDR3 length equals 15 residues. Germline CDR1 is SEHNR and CDR2 is FQNEAQ (reference sequence).

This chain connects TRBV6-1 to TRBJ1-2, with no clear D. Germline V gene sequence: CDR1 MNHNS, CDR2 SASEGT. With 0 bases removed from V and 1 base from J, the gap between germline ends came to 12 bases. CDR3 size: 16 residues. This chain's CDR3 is CASSEALHGGNYGYTF. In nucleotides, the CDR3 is TGTGCCAGCAGTGAAGCCCTTCACGGCGGTAACTATGGCTACACCTTC.

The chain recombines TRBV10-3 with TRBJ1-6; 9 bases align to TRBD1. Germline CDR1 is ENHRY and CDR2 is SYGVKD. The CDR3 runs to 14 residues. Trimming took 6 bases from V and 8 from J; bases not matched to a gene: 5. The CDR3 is CAIRGTGSHSPLHF. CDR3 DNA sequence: TGTGCCATCAGAGGGACAGGGTCGCATTCACCCCTCCACTTT.

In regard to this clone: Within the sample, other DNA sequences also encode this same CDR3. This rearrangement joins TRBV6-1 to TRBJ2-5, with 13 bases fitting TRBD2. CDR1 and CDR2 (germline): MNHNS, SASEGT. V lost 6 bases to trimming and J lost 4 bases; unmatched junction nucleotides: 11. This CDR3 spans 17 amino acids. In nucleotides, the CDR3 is TGTGCCAGCAGGACAGGGGCCCGACTAGCGGGGGGAGAGACCCAGTACTTC. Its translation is CASRTGARLAGGETQYF.

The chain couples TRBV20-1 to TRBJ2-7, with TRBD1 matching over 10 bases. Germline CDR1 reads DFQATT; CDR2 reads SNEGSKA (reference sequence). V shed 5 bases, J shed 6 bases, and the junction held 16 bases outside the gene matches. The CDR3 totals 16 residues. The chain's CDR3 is CSAPPPDRGREGEQYF. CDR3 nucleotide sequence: TGCAGTGCTCCTCCTCCGGACAGGGGGAGAGAGGGCGAGCAGTACTTC.

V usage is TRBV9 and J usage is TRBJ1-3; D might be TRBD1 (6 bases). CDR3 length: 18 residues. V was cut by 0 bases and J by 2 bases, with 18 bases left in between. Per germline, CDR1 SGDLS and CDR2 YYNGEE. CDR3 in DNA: TGTGCCAGCAGCGTAGAGCCGGTCGGGGGGCGAGCTGGAAACACCATATATTTT. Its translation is CASSVEPVGGRAGNTIYF.

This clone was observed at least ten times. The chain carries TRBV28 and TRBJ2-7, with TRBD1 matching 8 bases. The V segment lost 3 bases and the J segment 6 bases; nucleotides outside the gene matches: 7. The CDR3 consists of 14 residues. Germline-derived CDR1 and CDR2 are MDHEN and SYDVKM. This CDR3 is CASSFRTGFAEQYF. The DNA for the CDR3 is TGTGCCAGCAGTTTCCGGACAGGGTTTGCCGAGCAGTACTTC.

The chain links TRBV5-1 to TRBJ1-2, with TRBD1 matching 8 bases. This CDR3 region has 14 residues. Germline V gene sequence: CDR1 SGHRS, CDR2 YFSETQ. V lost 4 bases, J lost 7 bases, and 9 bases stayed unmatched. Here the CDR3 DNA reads TGCGCCAGCAGCGGATCTTCAGGGGGCGGTGGCTACACCTTC. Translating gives CASSGSSGGGGYTF.

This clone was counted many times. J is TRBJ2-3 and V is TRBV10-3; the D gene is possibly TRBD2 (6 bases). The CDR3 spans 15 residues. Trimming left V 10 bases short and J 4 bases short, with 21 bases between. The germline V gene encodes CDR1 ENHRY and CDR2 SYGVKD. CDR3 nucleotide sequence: TGTGCCACCTCACCGCTCAACGGGGGTGCAGATACGCAGTATTTT. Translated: CATSPLNGGADTQYF.